The clone carrying this TCR beta chain was seen once. What it recognizes is unknown. The data were produced by immunoSEQ multiplex PCR, yet TCRdb's version contains in-frame clones alone and is incomplete. In the table there are over 55,000 clones, around 91% of which are singletons. The length of the CDR3 is 14 residues. V shed 7 bases, J shed 2 bases, and the junction held 7 bases outside the gene matches. Germline CDR1 SGDLS, CDR2 YYNGEE. This sample is drawn from a study of graft-versus-host responses after intestinal transplantation. Study in general: Every one of the recipients received anti-thymocyte globulin induction and afterwards took tacrolimus and steroids for around 3 years.

Study results and limitations: Association was observed between peak circulating GvH clone levels and early post-transplant HvG declines. Some GvH clones appeared in ileal mucosa or blood before recipient bone marrow. Individuals carrying graft-donor T cell macrochimerism showed high graft-versus-host to host-versus-graft clonal ratios in allografts.

The chain couples TRBV9 to TRBJ2-3; 7 bases agree with TRBD2. The sequencing here drew on unstimulated CD8+ T cells sorted from spleen or lymph node cells, taken before intestinal transplant. The TCR sequence derives from a human donor who received an intestinal transplant. CDR3 region: CASGEGGVTDTQYF. CDR3 DNA: TGTGCCAGCGGGGAGGGCGGGGTCACAGATACGCAGTATTTT.